What follows are 24 T cell receptor beta chains derived from one specimen sequenced in a study of blood T cell repertoires in COVID-19 (TCRdb year 2020). Libraries came from the immunoSEQ multiplex PCR assay. The table comes from immuneACCESS by way of TCRdb, which keeps in-frame sequences with V and J called. Part of the clones is missing from these tables; in studies checked, under half for an unresolved V gene and the rest for unknown reasons. Within this sample are 20,000 to 30,000 clones, with about 91% of them counted one time only. The top ten constitute 19% of the sample. Sequencing used peripheral blood. The receptor set was obtained from a human donor in a cohort sampled during active COVID-19.

The V and J genes are TRBV9 and TRBJ2-5, with 9 bases lining up with TRBD2. Unmatched junction bases numbered 8, after V lost 2 bases and J lost 3 bases. Germline V CDR1 and CDR2: SGDLS, YYNGEE. The CDR3 totals 16 residues. CDR3 bases: TGTGCCAGCAGCGTCTTTGGCGGGAGGGGAGAAGAGACCCAGTACTTC. As protein: CASSVFGGRGEETQYF. Together with reference TRBV9 and TRBJ2-5, the CDR3 gives the full variable domain: DSGVTQTPKHLITATGQRVTLRCSPRSGDLSVYWYQQSLDQGLQFLIQYYNGEERAKGNILERFSAQQFPDLHSELNLSSLELGDSALYFCASSVFGGRGEETQYFGPGTRLLVL.

This rearrangement joins TRBV5-6 to TRBJ2-3; D is possibly TRBD1 (6 bases). V shed 4 bases and J shed 8 bases, with 14 bases lying between them. CDR3 size: 13 residues. The germline CDR1 and CDR2 sequences are SGHDT and YYEEEE. For the CDR3, the DNA is TGTGCCAGCAGCCAATACAGGGAAGGTACGCAGTATTTT. Amino acid sequence: CASSQYREGTQYF.

The rearrangement uses TRBV7-9 and TRBJ1-1, with TRBD1 as a possible D gene (6 bases). The V gene's germline CDR1 is SEHNR and CDR2 FQNEAQ (reference sequence). CDR3 size: 14 residues. The V and J ends lost 4 bases and 1 base respectively, with 10 bases between them. CDR3 protein: CASSSQGTNTEAFF. CDR3 DNA: TGTGCCAGCAGCTCACAGGGCACGAACACTGAAGCTTTCTTT.

V gene TRBV11-2 combines with J gene TRBJ1-3; no clear D. The V end was cut by 5 bases, the J end by 4 bases, with 18 bases between. Germline CDR1 SGHAT, CDR2 FQNNGV. The CDR3 runs 16 residues. Here the CDR3 DNA reads TGTGCCAGCAGCATAGCGGGTTCCTTCCCCGGAAACACCATATATTTT. Encoded protein: CASSIAGSFPGNTIYF.

The chain couples TRBV3-1 (or the pseudogene TRBV3-2) to TRBJ1-2; D perhaps matches TRBD1 (5 bases). Looked up from germline, CDR1 is LGHDT and CDR2 is YNNKEL (reference sequence). The CDR3 is 13 amino acids. Deletions cut 1 base from V and 8 bases from J, with 11 bases between. As DNA, the CDR3 is TGTGCCAGCAGCCAAGTGCTCAGGGCGGGCTACACCTTC. It codes for CASSQVLRAGYTF.

The sample holds a few counts of this clone. The rearrangement links TRBV7-9 to TRBJ2-1, with a possible D match to TRBD2 (6 bases). V gave up 3 bases and J gave up 6 bases, with 18 bases separating them. From germline, CDR1 is SEHNR and CDR2 FQNEAQ (reference sequence). CDR3 size: 16 residues. The CDR3 protein is CASSFSGPGKGNEQFF. CDR3 DNA sequence: TGTGCCAGCAGCTTTAGCGGCCCAGGGAAAGGCAATGAGCAGTTCTTC.

The rearrangement links TRBV18 to TRBJ2-5; 9 bases line up with TRBD2. CDR3 length equals 17 residues. Unmatched junction bases numbered 9, after V lost 2 bases and J lost 2 bases. Germline V CDR1 and CDR2: KGHSH, LQKENI. The CDR3 DNA sequence: TGTGCCAGCTCACCATTCGTCTTTGCGGGGGGGCAAGAGACCCAGTACTTC. Its protein is CASSPFVFAGGQETQYF.

J is TRBJ2-1 and V is TRBV19; no clear D gene. There are 11 residues in the CDR3. Trimming removed 8 bases at V and 5 bases at J, with 7 bases between. Germline V gives CDR1 LNHDA, CDR2 SQIVND (reference sequence). For the CDR3, the DNA is TGTGCCAGTCGGTCGAACAATGAGCAGTTCTTC. As protein: CASRSNNEQFF.

This sequence joins TRBV19 and TRBJ2-3; 7 bases align to TRBD2. The CDR3 covers 18 residues. V lost 5 bases to trimming and J lost 0 bases; unmatched junction nucleotides: 14. Germline V CDR1 and CDR2: LNHDA, SQIVND (reference sequence). CDR3 region: CASSVSSGLGPSTDTQYF. The CDR3 DNA reads TGTGCCAGTAGTGTATCTAGCGGACTAGGACCGAGCACAGATACGCAGTATTTT.

The V and J genes are TRBV27 and TRBJ2-6, with D hard to call. Germline CDR1 is MNHEY and CDR2 is SMNVEV (reference sequence). V gave up 2 bases and J gave up 0 bases, with 5 bases separating them. This CDR3 spans 15 amino acids. CDR3 region: CASSLARSGANVLTF. The DNA for the CDR3 is TGTGCCAGCAGTTTAGCGCGCTCTGGGGCCAACGTCCTGACTTTC. Full variable domain (missing parts from reference TRBV27 and TRBJ2-6): EAQVTQNPRYLITVTGKKLTVTCSQNMNHEYMSWYRQDPGLGLRQIYYSMNVEVTDKGDVPEGYKVSRKEKRNFPLILESPSPNQTSLYFCASSLARSGANVLTFGAGSRLTVL.

The chain recombines TRBV7-2 with TRBJ1-1, with D maybe TRBD1 (6 bases). Trimming pared 7 bases from V and 1 base from J, leaving 10 bases between. The CDR3 covers 13 residues. Germline V gene data show CDR1 as SGHTA and CDR2 as FQGNSA. The CDR3 spells CASKGVRNTEAFF. In DNA form, the CDR3 reads TGTGCCAGCAAGGGGGTGCGGAACACTGAAGCTTTCTTT.

In its sample, this clone was seen once. The V call is TRBV5-1, the J call TRBJ1-5, with 7 positions matching TRBD1. Germline V gene data show CDR1 as SGHRS and CDR2 as YFSETQ. The J segment lost 7 bases and the V segment lost 4 bases, leaving 8 bases of the junction unmatched. The CDR3 totals 14 residues. The CDR3, as DNA: TGCGCCAGCAGCGTACAGGGGTTGGAACAGCCCCAGCATTTT. Translation gives CASSVQGLEQPQHF. Combining the CDR3 with reference TRBV5-1 and TRBJ1-5 gives the whole variable domain KAGVTQTPRYLIKTRGQQVTLSCSPISGHRSVSWYQQTPGQGLQFLFEYFSETQRNKGNFPGRFSGRQFSNSRSEMNVSTLELGDSALYLCASSVQGLEQPQHFGDGTRLSIL.

Here the CDR3 reads CATTGFYGYTF. In DNA, the CDR3 is TGTGCCACCACAGGGTTCTATGGCTACACCTTC. The J gene is TRBJ1-2, the V gene TRBV28; D might be TRBD1 (6 bases). Trimming removed 10 bases from V and 4 bases from J, with 10 bases in between. The CDR3 consists of 11 residues. Germline V CDR1 and CDR2: MDHEN, SYDVKM.

V and J are TRBV15 and TRBJ2-7; D is unresolved. CDR1 and CDR2 (germline): LNHNV, YYDKDF (reference sequence). Trimming shortened V by 1 base and J by 0 bases, and 4 bases separated the two germline ends. This CDR3 has 13 residues. The CDR3 DNA reads TGTGCCACCAGCAGAGGGCCCTCCTACGAGCAGTACTTC. Translation gives CATSRGPSYEQYF. The entire variable domain, with the rest obtained from reference TRBV15 and TRBJ2-7, is as follows: DAMVIQNPRYQVTQFGKPVTLSCSQTLNHNVMYWYQQKSSQAPKLLFHYYDKDFNNEADTPDNFQSRRPNTSFCFLDIRSPGLGDTAMYLCATSRGPSYEQYFGPGTRLTVT.

CDR3 sequence: CASRTVSQNTEAFF. The CDR3 DNA sequence: TGTGCCAGCAGGACAGTTTCCCAGAACACTGAAGCTTTCTTT. The chain couples TRBV5-6 to TRBJ1-1; possibly TRBD1 for D (5 bases). This CDR3 has 14 residues. CDR1 is SGHDT and CDR2 is YYEEEE in the germline V gene. V was trimmed by 5 bases and J by 1 base, leaving 12 bases between them.

The CDR3 loop reads CASSTQGNGYTF. Here the CDR3 DNA reads TGTGCCAGCAGTACGCAGGGTAATGGCTACACCTTC. The chain joins TRBV27 to TRBJ1-2; D may be TRBD1 (5 bases). The V and J ends lost 5 bases and 6 bases respectively, with 10 bases between them. The CDR3 sequence is 12 residues long. Germline values: CDR1 MNHEY, CDR2 SMNVEV (reference sequence).

This chain uses TRBV19 with TRBJ1-2; tentative D call: TRBD1 (5 bases). This CDR3 contains 13 residues. V gave up 5 bases and J gave up 4 bases, with 11 bases separating them. The germline V gene encodes CDR1 LNHDA and CDR2 SQIVND (reference sequence). DNA of the CDR3: TGTGCCAGTAGTCTGAGGGACTTCTATGGCTACACCTTC. It translates to CASSLRDFYGYTF.

The chain joins TRBV30 to TRBJ2-7, with D perhaps TRBD2 (7 bases). CDR1 and CDR2 (germline): GTSNPN, SVGIG (reference sequence). With 4 bases removed from V and 4 bases from J, the gap between germline ends came to 20 bases. This CDR3 has 15 amino acids. CDR3 bases: TGTGCCTGGACCCCCTGGGGGGGGGCGGGTTACGAGCAGTACTTC. Translating gives CAWTPWGGAGYEQYF.

This chain connects TRBV6-2 or TRBV6-3 to TRBJ2-1; 9 bases match TRBD2. Germline V CDR1 and CDR2: MNHEY, SVGEGT. The CDR3 is made up of 19 amino acids. J lost 6 bases, V lost 2 bases, and 17 bases had no gene match. CDR3 nucleotide sequence: TGTGCCAGCAGTTACAGGTCTAGCGGGACCCTACTGGATGGCAATGAGCAGTTCTTC. The encoded protein is CASSYRSSGTLLDGNEQFF.

This sequence joins TRBV5-4 and TRBJ2-7; tentatively, D is TRBD1 (5 bases). V lost 1 base and J lost 2, with 16 bases in between. From germline, CDR1 is SGHNT and CDR2 YYREEE (reference sequence). This CDR3 is 16 amino acids long. CDR3 sequence: CASSLIGTGRPYEQYF. As DNA, the CDR3 is TGTGCCAGCAGCTTGATTGGTACAGGCCGACCCTACGAGCAGTACTTC.

This chain uses TRBV10-3 with TRBJ1-5; tentatively, D is TRBD1 (5 bases). The CDR3 sequence is 17 residues long. Germline CDR1 reads ENHRY; CDR2 reads SYGVKD. The V end lost 3 bases, the J end lost 1 base, and 16 bases lay between the germline ends. The CDR3 loop is CAISESGLPGSNQPQHF. For the CDR3, the DNA is TGTGCCATCAGTGAATCCGGGCTTCCAGGGAGCAATCAGCCCCAGCATTTT.

The genes are TRBV30 and TRBJ1-2, with 7 bases lining up with TRBD1. J lost 3 bases, V lost 2 bases, and 6 bases had no gene match. Per the germline V gene, CDR1 is GTSNPN and CDR2 is SVGIG (reference sequence). The CDR3 is 14 residues long. The CDR3 reads CAWSMWQGDYGYTF. The CDR3 bases are TGTGCCTGGAGTATGTGGCAGGGGGACTATGGCTACACCTTC. The whole variable domain, filled in from reference TRBV30 and TRBJ1-2, reads SQTIHQWPATLVQPVGSPLSLECTVEGTSNPNLYWYRQAAGRGLQLLFYSVGIGQISSEVPQNLSASRPQDRQFILSSKKLLLSDSGFYLCAWSMWQGDYGYTFGSGTRLTVV.

This clone is a singleton in its sample. The genes are TRBV18 and TRBJ1-3; D gene uncertain. Germline CDR1 reads KGHSH; CDR2 reads LQKENI. CDR3 length equals 14 residues. V shed 5 bases and J shed 0 bases, with 8 bases lying between them. CDR3 residues: CASSKAGSGNTIYF. Written as DNA, the CDR3 is TGTGCCAGCTCAAAGGCGGGCTCTGGAAACACCATATATTTT.

This chain links TRBV2 with TRBJ2-1; 9 positions agree with TRBD2. Losses at the gene ends were 4 bases for V and 3 bases for J; bases not matched to a gene: 1. This CDR3 has 14 residues. The germline CDR1 and CDR2 sequences are SNHLY and FYNNEI. For the CDR3, the DNA is TGTGCCAGCAGTGTTAGCGGGAGCTACAATGAGCAGTTCTTC. This gives the protein CASSVSGSYNEQFF.